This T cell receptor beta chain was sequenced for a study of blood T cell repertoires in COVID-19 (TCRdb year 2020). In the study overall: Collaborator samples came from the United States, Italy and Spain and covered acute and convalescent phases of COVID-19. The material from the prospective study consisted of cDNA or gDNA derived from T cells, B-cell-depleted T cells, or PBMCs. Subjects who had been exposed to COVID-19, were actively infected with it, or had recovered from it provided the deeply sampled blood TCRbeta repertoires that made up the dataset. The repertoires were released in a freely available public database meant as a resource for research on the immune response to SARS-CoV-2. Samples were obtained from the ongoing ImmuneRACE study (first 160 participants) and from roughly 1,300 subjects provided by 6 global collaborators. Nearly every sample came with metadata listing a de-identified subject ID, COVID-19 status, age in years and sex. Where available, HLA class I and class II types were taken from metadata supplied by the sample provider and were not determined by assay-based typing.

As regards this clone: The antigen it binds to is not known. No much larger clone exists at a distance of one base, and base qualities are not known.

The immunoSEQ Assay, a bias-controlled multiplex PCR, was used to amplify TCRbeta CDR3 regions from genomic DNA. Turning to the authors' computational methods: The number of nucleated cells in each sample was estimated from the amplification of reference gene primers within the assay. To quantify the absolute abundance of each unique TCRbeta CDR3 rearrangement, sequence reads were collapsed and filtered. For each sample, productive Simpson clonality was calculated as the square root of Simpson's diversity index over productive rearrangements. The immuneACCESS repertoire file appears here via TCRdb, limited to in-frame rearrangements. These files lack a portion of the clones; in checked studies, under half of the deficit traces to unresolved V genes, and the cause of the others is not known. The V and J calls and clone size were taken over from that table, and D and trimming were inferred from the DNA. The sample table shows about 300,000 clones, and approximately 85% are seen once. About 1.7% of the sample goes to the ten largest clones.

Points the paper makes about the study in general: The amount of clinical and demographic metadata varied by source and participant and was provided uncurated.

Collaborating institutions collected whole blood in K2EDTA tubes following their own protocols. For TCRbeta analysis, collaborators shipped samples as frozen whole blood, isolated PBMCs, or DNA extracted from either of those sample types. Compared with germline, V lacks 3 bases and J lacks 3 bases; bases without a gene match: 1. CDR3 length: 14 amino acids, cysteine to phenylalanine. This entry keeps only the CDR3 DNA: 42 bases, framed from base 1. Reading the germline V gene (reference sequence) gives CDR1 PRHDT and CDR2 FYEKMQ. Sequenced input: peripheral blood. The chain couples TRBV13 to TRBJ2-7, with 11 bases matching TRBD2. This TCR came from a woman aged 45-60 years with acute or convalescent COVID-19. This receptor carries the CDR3 CASSFGTSGYEQYF. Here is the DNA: TGTGCCAGCAGCTTCGGGACTAGCGGCTACGAGCAGTACTTC.